This T cell receptor (beta chain) was identified in a study of spatial heterogeneity in lung cancer. The overall study: Mean representation of each unique TCR and UMI combination in the raw reads exceeded nine occurrences.

This sample's time point: sample taken at primary tumor resection. Tumor, nontumor lung or frozen PBMC supplied whole RNA that was sequenced unsorted. The 60 to 80 donors had untreated early-stage non-small cell lung cancer. V was clipped by 3 bases and J by 0 bases, with 10 bases between them. The CDR3 has 15 amino acids. CDR1 is SGDLS and CDR2 is YYNGEE in the germline V gene. Individually, TCR cDNA molecules were each labelled with a unique molecular identifier. TCRdb independently ran MiXCR on the 5' RACE reads; one entry per CDR3 protein. Here the sample spans tens of thousands of distinct CDR3 sequences, about 20% being singletons.

The clonotype originates from a male donor with early-stage non-small cell lung cancer. This chain joins TRBV9 and TRBJ2-1, with a weak D call TRBD2 (6 bases). Sequences were derived from PBMCs, sampled at surgery. The CDR3 region is CASSAGVSSYNEQFF. The CDR3 DNA follows: TGTGCCAGCAGCGCGGGGGTGAGCTCCTACAATGAGCAGTTCTTC.